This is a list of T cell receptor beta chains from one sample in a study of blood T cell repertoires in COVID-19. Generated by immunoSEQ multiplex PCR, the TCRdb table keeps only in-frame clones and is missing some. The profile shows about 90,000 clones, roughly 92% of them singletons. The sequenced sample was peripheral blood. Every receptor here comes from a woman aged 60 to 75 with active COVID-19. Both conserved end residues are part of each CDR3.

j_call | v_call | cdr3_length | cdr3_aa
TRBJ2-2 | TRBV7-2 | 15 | CASSYRTGNTGELFF
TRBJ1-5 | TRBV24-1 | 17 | CATSDSGQGGFGQPQHF
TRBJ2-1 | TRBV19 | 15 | CASTELAGGYNEQFF
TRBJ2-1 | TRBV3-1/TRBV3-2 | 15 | CASSQDLATPGEQFF
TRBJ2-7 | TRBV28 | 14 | CASSPPGLASEQYF
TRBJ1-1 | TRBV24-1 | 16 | CATSEFDTGVNTEAFF
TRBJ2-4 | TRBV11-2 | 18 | CASSFLGTSGRWRNIQYF
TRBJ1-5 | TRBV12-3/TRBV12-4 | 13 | CASRRDRGLPQHF
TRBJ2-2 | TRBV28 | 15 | CASTRGSTGTGELFF
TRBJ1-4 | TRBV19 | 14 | CASSLTGPGEKLFF
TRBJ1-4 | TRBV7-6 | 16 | CASSQNSAGVNEKLFF
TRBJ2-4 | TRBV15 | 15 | CATSRAGSAKNIQYF
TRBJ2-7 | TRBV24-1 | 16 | CATSDSASGSSYEQYF